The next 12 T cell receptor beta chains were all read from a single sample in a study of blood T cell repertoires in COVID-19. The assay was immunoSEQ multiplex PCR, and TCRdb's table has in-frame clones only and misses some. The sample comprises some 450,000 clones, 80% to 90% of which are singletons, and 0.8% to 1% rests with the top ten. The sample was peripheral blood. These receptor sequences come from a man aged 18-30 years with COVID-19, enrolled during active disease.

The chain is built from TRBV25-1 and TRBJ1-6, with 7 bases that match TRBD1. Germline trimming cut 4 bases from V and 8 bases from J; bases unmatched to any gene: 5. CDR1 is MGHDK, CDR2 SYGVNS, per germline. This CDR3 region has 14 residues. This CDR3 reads CASSVSQGDSPLHF. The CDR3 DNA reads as TGTGCCAGCAGTGTGTCTCAGGGGGATTCACCCCTCCACTTT.

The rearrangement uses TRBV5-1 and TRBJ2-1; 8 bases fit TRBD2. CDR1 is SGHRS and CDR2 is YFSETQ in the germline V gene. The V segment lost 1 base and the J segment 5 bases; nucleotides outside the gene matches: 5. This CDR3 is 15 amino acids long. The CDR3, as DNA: TGCGCCAGCAGCTTGAACGGGAGGGCCAACAATGAGCAGTTCTTC. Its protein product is CASSLNGRANNEQFF.

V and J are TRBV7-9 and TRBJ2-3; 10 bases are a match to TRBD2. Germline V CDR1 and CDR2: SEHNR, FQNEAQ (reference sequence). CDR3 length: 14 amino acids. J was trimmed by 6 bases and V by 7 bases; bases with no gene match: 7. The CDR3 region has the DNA TGTGCCAGCAAAAAGACTAGCGGGTATGATACGCAGTATTTT. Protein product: CASKKTSGYDTQYF.

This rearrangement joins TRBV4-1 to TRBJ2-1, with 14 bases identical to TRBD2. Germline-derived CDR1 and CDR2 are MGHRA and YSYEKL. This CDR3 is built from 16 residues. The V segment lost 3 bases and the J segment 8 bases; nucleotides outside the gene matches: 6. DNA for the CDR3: TGCGCCAGCAGCCATACGGGACTAGCGGGAGTGGATGAGCAGTTCTTC. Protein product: CASSHTGLAGVDEQFF.

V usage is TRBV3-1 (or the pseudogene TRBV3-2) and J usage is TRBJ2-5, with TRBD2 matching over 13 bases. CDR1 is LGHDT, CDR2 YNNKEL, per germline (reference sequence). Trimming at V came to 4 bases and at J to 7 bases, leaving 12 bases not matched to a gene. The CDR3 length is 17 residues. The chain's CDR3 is CASSREEGLAGTGTQYF. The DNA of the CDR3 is TGTGCCAGCAGCCGGGAAGAGGGACTAGCGGGGACCGGGACCCAGTACTTC.

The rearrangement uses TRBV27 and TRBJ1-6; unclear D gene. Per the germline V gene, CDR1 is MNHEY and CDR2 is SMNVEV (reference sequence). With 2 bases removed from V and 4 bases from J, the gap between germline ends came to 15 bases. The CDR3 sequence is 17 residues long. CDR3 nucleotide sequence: TGTGCCAGCAGTTTACGGGGAAATGTAGTATATAATTCACCCCTCCACTTT. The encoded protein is CASSLRGNVVYNSPLHF.

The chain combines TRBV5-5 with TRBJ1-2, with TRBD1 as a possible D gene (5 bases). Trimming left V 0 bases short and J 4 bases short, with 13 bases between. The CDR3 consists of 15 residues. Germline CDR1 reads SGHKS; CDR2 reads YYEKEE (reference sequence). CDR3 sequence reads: CASSLVIRTPYGYTF. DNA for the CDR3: TGTGCCAGCAGCTTGGTAATCCGGACACCCTATGGCTACACCTTC.

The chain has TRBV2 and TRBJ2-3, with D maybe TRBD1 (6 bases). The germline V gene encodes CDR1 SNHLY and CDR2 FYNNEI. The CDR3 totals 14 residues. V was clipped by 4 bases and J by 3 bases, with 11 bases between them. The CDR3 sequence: CASSGGGRTDTQYF. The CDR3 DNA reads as TGTGCCAGCAGTGGAGGGGGACGAACAGATACGCAGTATTTT.

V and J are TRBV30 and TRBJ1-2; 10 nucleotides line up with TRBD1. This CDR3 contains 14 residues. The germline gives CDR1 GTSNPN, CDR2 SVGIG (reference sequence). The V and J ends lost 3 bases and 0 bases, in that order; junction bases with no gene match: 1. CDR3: CAWRGQGTNYGYTF. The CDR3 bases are TGTGCCTGGAGGGGACAGGGGACTAACTATGGCTACACCTTC.

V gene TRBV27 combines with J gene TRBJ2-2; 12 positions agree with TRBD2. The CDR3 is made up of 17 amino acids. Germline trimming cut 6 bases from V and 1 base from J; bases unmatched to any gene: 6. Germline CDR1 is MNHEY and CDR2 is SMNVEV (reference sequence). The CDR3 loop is CASSPGLAGRNTGELFF. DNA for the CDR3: TGTGCCAGCAGCCCCGGACTAGCGGGGCGGAACACCGGGGAGCTGTTTTTT.

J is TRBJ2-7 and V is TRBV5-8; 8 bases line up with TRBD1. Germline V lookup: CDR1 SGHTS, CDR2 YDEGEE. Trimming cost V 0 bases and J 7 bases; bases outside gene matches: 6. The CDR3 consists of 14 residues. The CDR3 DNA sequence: TGTGCCAGCAGCTTGGGCCAGGGGGCTACGGAGCAGTACTTC. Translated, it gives CASSLGQGATEQYF.

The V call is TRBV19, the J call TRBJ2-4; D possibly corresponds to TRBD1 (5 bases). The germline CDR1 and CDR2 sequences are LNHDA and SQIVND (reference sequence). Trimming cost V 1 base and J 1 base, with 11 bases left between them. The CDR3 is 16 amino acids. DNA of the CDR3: TGTGCCAGTAGTATAGTGGCAGGGTACGCCAAAAACATTCAGTACTTC. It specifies CASSIVAGYAKNIQYF.